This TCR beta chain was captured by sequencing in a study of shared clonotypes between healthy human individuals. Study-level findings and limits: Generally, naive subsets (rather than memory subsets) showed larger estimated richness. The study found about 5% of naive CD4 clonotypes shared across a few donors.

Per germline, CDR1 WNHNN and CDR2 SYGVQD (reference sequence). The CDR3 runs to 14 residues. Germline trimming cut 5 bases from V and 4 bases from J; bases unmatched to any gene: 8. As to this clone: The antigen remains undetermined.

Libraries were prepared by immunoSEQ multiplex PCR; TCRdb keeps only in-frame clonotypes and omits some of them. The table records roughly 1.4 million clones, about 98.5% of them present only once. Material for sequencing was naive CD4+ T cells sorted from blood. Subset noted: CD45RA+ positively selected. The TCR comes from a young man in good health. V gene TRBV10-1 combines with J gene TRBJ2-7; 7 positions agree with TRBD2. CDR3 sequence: CASSPAGENYEQYF. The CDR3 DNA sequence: TGCGCCAGCAGTCCGGCGGGAGAGAATTACGAGCAGTACTTC.